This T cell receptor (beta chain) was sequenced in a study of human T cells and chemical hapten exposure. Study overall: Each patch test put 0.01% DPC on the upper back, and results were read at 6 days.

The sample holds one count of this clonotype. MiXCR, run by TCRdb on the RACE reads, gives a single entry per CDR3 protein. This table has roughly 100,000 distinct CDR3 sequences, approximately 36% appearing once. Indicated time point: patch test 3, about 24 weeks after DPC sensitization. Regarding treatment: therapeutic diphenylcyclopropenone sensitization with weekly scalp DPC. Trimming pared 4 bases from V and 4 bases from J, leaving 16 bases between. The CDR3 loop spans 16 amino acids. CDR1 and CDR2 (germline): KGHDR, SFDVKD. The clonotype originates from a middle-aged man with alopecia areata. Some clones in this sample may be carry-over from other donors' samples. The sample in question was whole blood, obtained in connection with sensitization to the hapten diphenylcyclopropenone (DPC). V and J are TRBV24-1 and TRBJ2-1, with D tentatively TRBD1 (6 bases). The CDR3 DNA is TGTGCCACCAGTGACCGAACAGGGTACCCTTACAATGAGCAGTTCTTC. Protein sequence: CATSDRTGYPYNEQFF.